One and the same sample provided the 16 T cell receptor beta chains below, sequenced in a study of blood T cell repertoires in COVID-19. Repertoires were generated with immunoSEQ multiplex PCR, while TCRdb's copy carries only in-frame clones and drops some. The sample holds around 81,000 clones; around 88% are singletons and the top ten take approximately 4.4%. Sequenced: peripheral blood. The receptors here all came from a woman aged 80 or over with acute or convalescent COVID-19.

The chain uses TRBV30 and TRBJ2-3, with TRBD2 matching over 7 bases. V lost 1 base and J lost 1; bases outside the gene matches: 8. There are 16 residues in the CDR3. The V gene's germline CDR1 is GTSNPN and CDR2 SVGIG (reference sequence). CDR3 amino acids: CAWSETSRWGTDTQYF. In DNA form, the CDR3 reads TGTGCCTGGAGTGAGACTAGCAGGTGGGGCACAGATACGCAGTATTTT.

The chain combines TRBV5-8 with TRBJ1-5; 7 nucleotides agree with TRBD1. There are 16 residues in the CDR3. Germline V CDR1 and CDR2: SGHTS, YDEGEE. V was pared by 4 bases and J by 1 base, with 8 bases of the junction left unmatched. CDR3 DNA: TGTGCCAGCAGCAGGGACAGTGGCCTCAGCAATCAGCCCCAGCATTTT. As protein: CASSRDSGLSNQPQHF.

The chain links TRBV20-1 to TRBJ1-2; no reliable D call. This CDR3 is 11 amino acids long. V lost 5 bases, J lost 0 bases, and 4 bases lay in between. CDR1 and CDR2 from the germline V gene are DFQATT and SNEGSKA (reference sequence). The CDR3 DNA is TGCAGTGCTCAGGCTAACTATGGCTACACCTTC. As protein: CSAQANYGYTF.

V gene TRBV5-1 combines with J gene TRBJ1-1; TRBD1 is a possible D gene (5 bases). V was cut by 4 bases and J by 5 bases, with 18 bases left in between. Germline lookup yields CDR1 SGHRS and CDR2 YFSETQ. The CDR3 runs to 15 residues. Here the CDR3 reads CASSAVQGIGTEAFF. The CDR3 nucleotides read TGCGCCAGCAGCGCCGTTCAGGGTATTGGAACTGAAGCTTTCTTT. Full variable domain (rest looked up from reference TRBV5-1 and TRBJ1-1): KAGVTQTPRYLIKTRGQQVTLSCSPISGHRSVSWYQQTPGQGLQFLFEYFSETQRNKGNFPGRFSGRQFSNSRSEMNVSTLELGDSALYLCASSAVQGIGTEAFFGQGTRLTVV.

V and J are TRBV20-1 and TRBJ2-2; a weak D match, TRBD1 (6 bases). CDR3 length: 16 residues. CDR1 is DFQATT and CDR2 is SNEGSKA in the germline V gene (reference sequence). The V gene lost 3 bases and the J gene lost 2 bases, with 16 bases spanning the gap. The CDR3 coding sequence is TGCAGTGCTAGTCCTCCAGGGACATTAAACACCGGGGAGCTGTTTTTT. Residues: CSASPPGTLNTGELFF.

The chain recombines TRBV4-2 with TRBJ2-2, with D perhaps TRBD2 (5 bases). The CDR3 runs to 17 residues. V gave up 1 base and J gave up 1 base, with 13 bases separating them. Germline V gene sequence: CDR1 LGHNA, CDR2 YNFKEQ. The CDR3 DNA reads TGTGCCAGCAGCCAAGGGGCGGGTTGGGTGAACACCGGGGAGCTGTTTTTT. Its translation is CASSQGAGWVNTGELFF.

V is TRBV14 and J is TRBJ2-1; weak D call: TRBD2 (5 bases). The CDR3 loop spans 13 amino acids. Germline CDR1 reads SGHDN; CDR2 reads FVKESK. Trimming cost V 0 bases and J 12 bases, with 12 bases left between them. The CDR3 DNA follows: TGTGCCAGCAGCCAAGATCGGCGGGTTTGGCAGTTCTTC. It translates to CASSQDRRVWQFF.

This clone occurred once. This chain links TRBV6-4 with TRBJ1-5; maybe TRBD1 (6 bases). This CDR3 has 13 residues. Trimming pared 3 bases from V and 5 bases from J, leaving 8 bases between. Germline CDR1 and CDR2: MRHNA and SNTAGT. CDR3 residues: CASSENRDQPQHF. In nucleotides, the CDR3 is TGTGCCAGCAGTGAGAACAGGGATCAGCCCCAGCATTTT.

This clone was recorded once. The chain couples TRBV30 to TRBJ2-3, with D possibly being TRBD1 (7 bases). CDR1 and CDR2 (germline): GTSNPN, SVGIG (reference sequence). The CDR3 is 15 residues long. Trimming took 4 bases from V and 4 from J, leaving 18 bases between them. CDR3 coding DNA: TGTGCCTGGACTCCTTGGAGGGGGCGGTCAGATACGCAGTATTTT. Translated: CAWTPWRGRSDTQYF.

The V and J genes are TRBV5-4 and TRBJ2-7, with D possibly being TRBD2 (7 bases). The ends were cut back, 0 bases at V and 2 bases at J, with 15 bases in the middle. The CDR3 totals 16 residues. CDR1 is SGHNT and CDR2 is YYREEE in the germline V gene (reference sequence). CDR3 nucleotide sequence: TGTGCCAGCAGCTTGGGGGGGGGCCAAACCGCCTACGAGCAGTACTTC. The encoded protein is CASSLGGGQTAYEQYF. Variable domain in full (rest from reference TRBV5-4 and TRBJ2-7): ETGVTQSPTHLIKTRGQQVTLRCSSQSGHNTVSWYQQALGQGPQFIFQYYREEENGRGNFPPRFSGLQFPNYSSELNVNALELDDSALYLCASSLGGGQTAYEQYFGPGTRLTVT.

For the CDR3, the DNA is TGTGCCACAAGGGTAGGGGTAGCTTTCTTT. Its protein is CATRVGVAFF. The V gene is TRBV24-1, the J gene TRBJ1-1; D perhaps matches TRBD1 (5 bases). V lost 10 bases and J 10 bases, leaving 12 bases between the germline ends. The CDR3 is made up of 10 amino acids. The germline CDR1 and CDR2 sequences are KGHDR and SFDVKD.

The CDR3 region is CASSEAGIGNTIYF. In DNA, the CDR3 is TGTGCCAGCTCCGAAGCAGGAATCGGAAACACCATATATTTT. The chain joins TRBV18 to TRBJ1-3; D is ambiguous. V shed 6 bases and J shed 4 bases, with 13 bases lying between them. Germline V gene sequence: CDR1 KGHSH, CDR2 LQKENI. The CDR3 extends over 14 amino acids.

The rearrangement links TRBV5-6 to TRBJ2-2, with a tentative D call TRBD2 (6 bases). The V gene lost 4 bases and the J gene lost 0 bases, with 19 bases spanning the gap. The germline gives CDR1 SGHDT, CDR2 YYEEEE. The CDR3 is made up of 18 amino acids. The CDR3 sequence is CASSNRRRTTSNTGELFF. The CDR3 DNA reads as TGTGCCAGCAGCAACCGCCGGCGGACTACCTCGAACACCGGGGAGCTGTTTTTT.

V and J are TRBV30 and TRBJ1-2, with D perhaps TRBD1 (5 bases). The CDR3 loop spans 15 amino acids. Between the trimmed V and J ends, which lost 0 bases and 8 bases, there was a span of 19 bases. Germline CDR1 is GTSNPN and CDR2 is SVGIG (reference sequence). DNA for the CDR3: TGTGCCTGGAGTGTACGGTCGGGGGAATTGAAGGGCTACACCTTC. This sequence encodes CAWSVRSGELKGYTF. Drawing the rest from reference TRBV30 and TRBJ1-2, the complete variable domain is SQTIHQWPATLVQPVGSPLSLECTVEGTSNPNLYWYRQAAGRGLQLLFYSVGIGQISSEVPQNLSASRPQDRQFILSSKKLLLSDSGFYLCAWSVRSGELKGYTFGSGTRLTVV.

The V gene is TRBV2, the J gene TRBJ2-3; no reliable D call. Germline V gives CDR1 SNHLY, CDR2 FYNNEI. CDR3 size: 11 residues. Trimming took 6 bases from V and 4 from J, leaving 5 bases between them. The CDR3 loop is CASSLSDTQYF. CDR3 nucleotides: TGTGCCAGCAGCCTATCAGATACGCAGTATTTT. Drawing the rest from reference TRBV2 and TRBJ2-3, the complete variable domain is EPEVTQTPSHQVTQMGQEVILRCVPISNHLYFYWYRQILGQKVEFLVSFYNNEISEKSEIFDDQFSVERPDGSNFTLKIRSTKLEDSAMYFCASSLSDTQYFGPGTRLTVL.

CDR3 in amino acids: CASQPWGRDTEAFF. The CDR3 bases are TGTGCCAGCCAGCCGTGGGGGCGTGACACTGAAGCTTTCTTT. The chain couples TRBV27 to TRBJ1-1; D might be TRBD1 (6 bases). Germline CDR1 and CDR2: MNHEY and SMNVEV (reference sequence). The CDR3 covers 14 residues. The V end lost 8 bases, the J end lost 3 bases, and 16 bases lay between the germline ends.